The 5 T cell receptor beta chains below were found in one sample sequenced in a study of beta chain features in type 1 diabetes. Expressed TCRB transcripts were sequenced because the entire RNA isolate underwent reverse transcription. Sequencing used immunoSEQ multiplex PCR; TCRdb keeps in-frame clones, though not all of them. This repertoire shows 860,000 or so clones, 15% to 20% found once; its top ten account for 0.02% to 0.025%. What was sequenced was naive CD4+ T cells from blood. These receptors were taken from a woman younger than 30 in good health.

The V call is TRBV11-2, the J call TRBJ2-7, with TRBD2 identical over 13 bases. CDR3 length: 17 amino acids. Germline CDR1 and CDR2: SGHAT and FQNNGV. V gave up 5 bases and J gave up 0 bases; unmatched junction bases: 7. CDR3 sequence reads: CASSPTTSGRGSYEQYF. CDR3 sequence (DNA): TGTGCCAGCAGCCCAACAACTAGCGGGAGGGGCTCCTACGAGCAGTACTTC.

The chain uses TRBV7-9 and TRBJ2-2; no firm D call. The CDR3 contains 13 residues. CDR1 and CDR2 from the germline V gene are SEHNR and FQNEAQ (reference sequence). Trimming took off 7 bases at V and 4 bases at J, with 10 bases between the two ends. CDR3 bases: TGTGCCAGCACCCTTTCGGGCACCGGGGAGCTGTTTTTT. This codes for CASTLSGTGELFF.

A few counts support this clone. The chain couples TRBV5-4 to TRBJ2-1, with TRBD2 as a possible D gene (5 bases). Germline V lookup: CDR1 SGHNT, CDR2 YYREEE (reference sequence). This CDR3 is 16 amino acids long. Trimming stripped 0 bases from V and 0 bases from J, with 10 bases between. Here the CDR3 reads CASSLDPADSYNEQFF. CDR3 in DNA: TGTGCCAGCAGCTTGGACCCAGCGGACTCCTACAATGAGCAGTTCTTC.

CDR3 protein: CASSITGFDEQFF. The CDR3 DNA follows: TGTGCCAGTAGTATAACCGGGTTCGATGAGCAGTTCTTC. The genes are TRBV19 and TRBJ2-1; no reliable D call. There are 13 residues in the CDR3. V dropped 2 bases and J dropped 8 bases, with 10 bases sitting between them. Germline loops: CDR1 LNHDA, CDR2 SQIVND (reference sequence).

V and J are TRBV5-6 and TRBJ1-4, with D maybe TRBD1 (5 bases). Deletions cut 3 bases from V and 3 bases from J, with 15 bases between. This CDR3 contains 16 residues. Germline CDR1 SGHDT, CDR2 YYEEEE. The CDR3: CASSYRGWTANEKLFF. The CDR3, as DNA: TGTGCCAGCAGCTACCGGGGCTGGACCGCTAATGAAAAACTGTTTTTT.